This T cell receptor (beta chain) came from a study of cytomegalovirus exposure and HLA in healthy donors. Trimming removed 5 bases from V and 4 bases from J, with 14 bases in between. Germline V CDR1 and CDR2: PRHDT, FYEKMQ (reference sequence). The CDR3 is made up of 14 amino acids. Turning to this clone: What it recognizes is unknown.

Amplification used 60 Vbeta primers and 13 Jbeta primers. TCRdb's table, derived via immunoSEQ multiplex PCR, lists solely in-frame clones and lacks some. The sample has 100,000 to 150,000 clones, 74% seen once. Study-level points and caveats: Researchers left out some V segments, among them TRBV6-2 and TRBV6-3, as indistinguishable. The number of N-insertions in an Asian-associated ancestry cluster was reportedly below the approximately 600-donor mean in a later analysis. About 87% or about 30% of the time was how often most TCR beta V segments were productive, according to an earlier analysis. Three chains linked to CMV were shown in vitro to be specific for CMV antigens.

The sequenced sample was PBMCs. J is TRBJ2-5 and V is TRBV13, with a weak D call TRBD1 (5 bases). The receptor's source is a woman aged 45-65 years in good health and CMV-seropositive. The CDR3 nucleotides read TGTGCCAGCAGCGGCAGGGTTTGGGGAGAGACCCAGTACTTC. Translation gives CASSGRVWGETQYF.